The clone carrying this T cell receptor beta chain was found many times. The source of the sample is a study of human T cells and chemical hapten exposure. Total RNA was extracted from unfractionated whole blood. This CDR3 contains 13 residues. Germline assignment: CDR1 DFQATT and CDR2 SNEGSKA (reference sequence). Unique molecular identifiers were attached to individual cDNA molecules within the library. TCRdb re-derived calls from the reads in MiXCR, one entry per CDR3 protein. This sample has around 120,000 distinct CDR3 sequences, with more than 8.5% found just once. Sequencing input: whole blood. The chain combines TRBV20-1 with TRBJ2-3, with D unresolved. The source is a human donor in good health. Some clones in this sample may be carry-over from other donors' samples. In DNA, the CDR3 is TGCGGAACGTCTGGCGCGCGCACAGATACGCAGTATTTT. It encodes CGTSGARTDTQYF.